What follows are 16 T cell receptor beta chains derived from one specimen sequenced in a study of Ad26.COV2.S vaccination and SARS-CoV-2 variants. The treatment: 19 received Ad26.COV2.S at low or high dose, single or two shots; 5 received placebo; per-sample allocation not given. Samples were taken on day 63 after the first vaccine or placebo injection. The protocol was immunoSEQ multiplex PCR, while the TCRdb copy is restricted to in-frame clones and leaves out a portion. The repertoire has about 350,000 clones, 75% to 90% of them found once; the top ten carry around 5%. The sequencing here drew on peripheral blood, taken in a trial of Ad26.COV2.S vaccine versus placebo. All receptors come from a person between 18 and 65 years old who received the Ad26.COV2.S COVID-19 vaccine or a placebo.

CDR3: CASSLKQGEQYF. In DNA, the CDR3 is TGTGCCAGCAGCTTAAAACAGGGCGAGCAGTACTTC. The chain recombines TRBV7-2 with TRBJ2-7; a possible D gene is TRBD1 (6 bases). Trimming stripped 2 bases from V and 6 bases from J, with 8 bases between. The germline V gene has CDR1 SGHTA and CDR2 FQGNSA. The CDR3 is 12 amino acids.

This sequence joins TRBV9 and TRBJ2-2; weak D call: TRBD1 (5 bases). Germline assignment: CDR1 SGDLS and CDR2 YYNGEE. The V and J ends lost 0 bases and 0 bases respectively, with 12 bases between them. This CDR3 is 17 amino acids long. CDR3 bases: TGTGCCAGCAGCGTAGGGACACTTTCCTCGAACACCGGGGAGCTGTTTTTT. Protein sequence: CASSVGTLSSNTGELFF.

This chain joins TRBV30 and TRBJ2-5; 7 bases align to TRBD2. Germline CDR1 and CDR2: GTSNPN and SVGIG (reference sequence). The trim removed 4 bases at V and 0 bases at J, leaving 5 bases unmatched. The CDR3 contains 14 residues. CDR3 nucleotides: TGTGCCTGGACGCTAGCGGTGTACCAAGAGACCCAGTACTTC. Translation: CAWTLAVYQETQYF.

The chain couples TRBV14 to TRBJ2-5, with 9 bases lining up with TRBD1. Germline CDR1 and CDR2: SGHDN and FVKESK. Trimming at V came to 3 bases and at J to 1 base, leaving 3 bases not matched to a gene. This CDR3 spans 15 amino acids. This CDR3 reads CASSHQDRGQETQYF. The DNA for the CDR3 is TGTGCCAGCAGCCACCAGGACAGGGGCCAAGAGACCCAGTACTTC.

This sequence joins TRBV10-3 and TRBJ2-7; 8 positions match TRBD1. The CDR3 extends over 20 amino acids. The ends lost 0 bases at V and 2 bases at J; junction bases unmatched: 18. Germline CDR1 and CDR2: ENHRY and SYGVKD. CDR3 amino acids: CAISESRVSLAGGFTYEQYF. DNA for the CDR3: TGTGCCATCAGTGAGTCAAGGGTGAGTTTAGCAGGGGGCTTCACCTACGAGCAGTACTTC.

The rearrangement joins TRBV19 to TRBJ1-2; D is unclear. The CDR3 contains 17 residues. V lost 0 bases to trimming and J lost 2 bases, with 16 bases between them. Germline lookup yields CDR1 LNHDA and CDR2 SQIVND (reference sequence). CDR3 residues: CASSIDGTGHLNYGYTF. As DNA, the CDR3 is TGTGCCAGTAGTATAGATGGCACCGGCCACTTAAACTATGGCTACACCTTC. Variable domain in full (rest from reference TRBV19 and TRBJ1-2): DGGITQSPKYLFRKEGQNVTLSCEQNLNHDAMYWYRQDPGQGLRLIYYSQIVNDFQKGDIAEGYSVSREKKESFPLTVTSAQKNPTAFYLCASSIDGTGHLNYGYTFGSGTRLTVV.

J is TRBJ2-3 and V is TRBV5-1; the match to TRBD2 covers 7 bases. The CDR3 is made up of 16 amino acids. Per the germline V gene, CDR1 is SGHRS and CDR2 is YFSETQ. With 3 bases clipped from V and 0 bases from J, the junction kept 7 bases outside the gene matches. CDR3 amino acids: CASSWAPSGSTDTQYF. CDR3 coding DNA: TGCGCCAGCAGCTGGGCGCCTAGCGGAAGCACAGATACGCAGTATTTT.

The chain employs TRBV28 and TRBJ2-7; TRBD1 matches at 9 bases. Germline-derived CDR1 and CDR2 are MDHEN and SYDVKM. There are 15 residues in the CDR3. Trimming took 6 bases from V and 3 from J; bases not matched to a gene: 9. CDR3 protein: CASRNPGTGNYEQYF. The CDR3 DNA is TGTGCCAGCAGGAATCCCGGGACAGGGAACTACGAGCAGTACTTC.

J is TRBJ2-7 and V is TRBV30; TRBD1 aligns across 11 bases. With 0 bases clipped from V and 9 bases from J, the junction kept 10 bases outside the gene matches. This CDR3 comprises 15 residues. Germline CDR1 GTSNPN, CDR2 SVGIG (reference sequence). The CDR3 nucleotides are TGTGCCTGGAGTGTCGGGACAGGGGGGTACATGGGGCAGTACTTC. It specifies CAWSVGTGGYMGQYF.

V gene TRBV5-1 combines with J gene TRBJ2-7; no firm D call. Germline V gene data show CDR1 as SGHRS and CDR2 as YFSETQ. The CDR3 sequence is 14 residues long. Trimming took 0 bases from V and 6 from J, leaving 13 bases between them. This chain's CDR3 is CASSLAMVMGEQYF. CDR3 nucleotides: TGCGCCAGCAGCTTGGCAATGGTGATGGGCGAGCAGTACTTC. The full variable domain, with the rest looked up from reference TRBV5-1 and TRBJ2-7, is KAGVTQTPRYLIKTRGQQVTLSCSPISGHRSVSWYQQTPGQGLQFLFEYFSETQRNKGNFPGRFSGRQFSNSRSEMNVSTLELGDSALYLCASSLAMVMGEQYFGPGTRLTVT.

V gene TRBV27 combines with J gene TRBJ1-3; the D is unclear. The CDR3 has 15 residues. Trimming took off 0 bases at V and 0 bases at J, with 6 bases between the two ends. The germline V gene encodes CDR1 MNHEY and CDR2 SMNVEV (reference sequence). The CDR3 sequence: CASSLSPGSGNTIYF. CDR3 in DNA: TGTGCCAGCAGTTTATCTCCCGGCTCTGGAAACACCATATATTTT.

This clone was recorded only once. The V gene is TRBV11-2, the J gene TRBJ1-1; D is perhaps TRBD1 (6 bases). CDR1 is SGHAT and CDR2 is FQNNGV in the germline V gene. V shed 5 bases and J shed 0 bases, with 10 bases lying between them. The CDR3 length is 14 residues. The DNA for the CDR3 is TGTGCCAGCAGCGTGGGACACCTGAACACTGAAGCTTTCTTT. Translated, it gives CASSVGHLNTEAFF.

The chain employs TRBV7-2 and TRBJ1-1; no reliable D call. The germline V gene has CDR1 SGHTA and CDR2 FQGNSA. Trimming took 3 bases from V and 2 from J, leaving 7 bases between them. The length of the CDR3 is 13 residues. CDR3: CASSFSPNTEAFF. In nucleotides, the CDR3 is TGTGCCAGCAGCTTTAGTCCCAACACTGAAGCTTTCTTT.

The chain is built from TRBV5-4 and TRBJ1-1; 11 nucleotides agree with TRBD1. The CDR3 contains 15 residues. V lost 1 base, J lost 5 bases, and 4 bases stayed unmatched. Germline assignment: CDR1 SGHNT and CDR2 YYREEE (reference sequence). The CDR3, as DNA: TGTGCCAGCAGCTTGCGGACAGGGGGCCGAACTGAAGCTTTCTTT. Translating it yields CASSLRTGGRTEAFF.

The V and J genes are TRBV3-1 (or the pseudogene TRBV3-2) and TRBJ2-5; D unclear. Per germline, CDR1 LGHDT and CDR2 YNNKEL (reference sequence). The CDR3 runs to 13 residues. Trimming stripped 2 bases from V and 5 bases from J, with 9 bases between. The CDR3 region is CASSQQQAETQYF. As DNA, the CDR3 is TGTGCCAGCAGCCAACAGCAGGCGGAGACCCAGTACTTC.

This chain joins TRBV7-2 and TRBJ2-7, with 7 bases lining up with TRBD1. CDR3 length: 14 amino acids. Germline V CDR1 and CDR2: SGHTA, FQGNSA. V lost 5 bases to trimming and J lost 0 bases; unmatched junction nucleotides: 4. The CDR3 region has the DNA TGTGCCAGCAGCCCCGGACAGGCCTCCTACGAGCAGTACTTC. It specifies CASSPGQASYEQYF.